This paragraph reports one TCR beta chain. The CDR3 has 15 residues. With V trimmed by 10 bases and J by 9 bases, 17 bases remained unmatched. This entry comes from a study of patients and donors after allogeneic stem cell transplantation. TCRdb itself ran the RT-PCR reads through MiXCR, one entry per CDR3 protein. The sample lists 150,000 to 200,000 distinct CDR3 sequences; 30% were seen once. The sequenced material came from blood, either unsorted or a sorted T cell fraction (not recorded which). This TCR was recovered from a human donor who was either an allogeneic HSCT recipient or a stem cell or donor lymphocyte infusion donor (not recorded which). It is not recorded whose cells these are; they may come from a transplant donor. The chain uses TRBV12-3 or TRBV12-4 and TRBJ2-1; TRBD2 agrees at 8 bases. The DNA for the CDR3 is TGTGCCACCGCGATGTACGGGACTAGGGGAAGTGAGCAGTTCTTC. It yields the protein CATAMYGTRGSEQFF.